Sequencing of this T cell receptor beta chain was carried out in a study of cytomegalovirus exposure and HLA in healthy donors. The study ran its PCR with 60 Vbeta and 13 Jbeta primers. Some clones are missing from TCRdb's copy, which holds only in-frame ones; the method was immunoSEQ multiplex PCR. The sample holds some 120,000 clones, 65% to 90% seen once. Study-wide findings and caveats: Later analysis indicated greater clonal expansion among HLA-associated TCR beta chains than among equally common other chains. A later examination showed that TCR association rates differed by HLA locus, with DRB1 most and HLA-C fewest.

On this clone itself: The antigen is undetermined.

The V gene's germline CDR1 is GTSNPN and CDR2 SVGIG (reference sequence). The V segment lost 3 bases and the J segment 7 bases; nucleotides outside the gene matches: 6. The CDR3 loop spans 13 amino acids. The V and J genes are TRBV30 and TRBJ2-7; TRBD1 agrees at 10 bases. Sequenced material: PBMCs. This TCR came from a woman under 40 in good health and CMV-seronegative. CDR3 bases: TGTGCCTGGAGCCGGGACAGGGGCAAAGAGCAGTACTTC. Protein sequence: CAWSRDRGKEQYF. The entire variable domain, with the rest obtained from reference TRBV30 and TRBJ2-7, is as follows: SQTIHQWPATLVQPVGSPLSLECTVEGTSNPNLYWYRQAAGRGLQLLFYSVGIGQISSEVPQNLSASRPQDRQFILSSKKLLLSDSGFYLCAWSRDRGKEQYFGPGTRLTVT.